This record concerns one T cell receptor (beta chain) sequence. The antigen it binds to is not known. No clone much larger than this one lies a single base away; base qualities are absent. Flow cytometry had shown CD8+CD57+ cell expansion in the patients selected for sequencing. All patients had severe acquired aplastic anemia diagnosed by International Study of Aplastic Anemia and Agranulocytosis and Camitta criteria. At the time blood was sampled, none of the patients had received any therapy. The study deep-sequenced TCR repertoires of sorted CD4+ and CD8+ blood T cells from severe aplastic anemia patients and healthy subjects. In the USA, patient enrollment took place under clinicaltrials.gov protocols 00001620, 01623167, 00001397, 00071045, 00081523 and 00961064. Ficoll-Paque density gradient centrifugation was used to isolate peripheral blood mononuclear cells. Before DNA was extracted, CD4+ and CD8+ T cells were sorted using either FACS or magnetic beads.

The germline V gene yields ENHRY for CDR1 and SYGVKD for CDR2. The V and J ends are trimmed by 7 bases and 1 base, leaving 8 bases between them. The CDR3, from cysteine to phenylalanine, totals 13 residues. The entry retains the CDR3 DNA only, 39 bases that are in frame from base 1. The source of the sample is a study of CD8+CD57+ T cells in acquired aplastic anemia (dated by TCRdb to the late 2010s). Context from the whole study: A mean of around 3.2 ug of DNA, ranging from roughly 0.17 to 30 ug, was extracted from sorted CD4+ and CD8+ cells. CD8+CD57+ expansion was defined as frequency above the mean frequency observed in healthy subjects. Overall results and qualifications from the work: Around 30 CD8+ CDR3 sequences were found in both patients and controls but appeared to be highly expressed in patients and within the immunodominant clones of the patients. CD8+ Simpson's diversity did not differ significantly between patients and healthy controls (P=0.060).

Profiling of TCR beta VDJ combinations and CDR3 sequences used genomic DNA as the template. TCR repertoire sequencing was run on an Illumina HiSeq 2000. The original pipeline was this. Repertoire assessment relied on Simpson's diversity index, CDR3 size and DJ length profiles, and TRBV/TRBJ rearrangement plots. The most abundant DNA sequence in the deep sequencing data was defined as the immunodominant clone. CDR3 amino acid sequences were screened for sharing across subjects and were compared with published repertoires and the VDJdb database. Through fastp at Q25 and MiXCR, TCRdb rebuilt clones from the public reads, retaining in-frame beta chains. Identical CDR3 protein sequences are pooled into one entry, listed with their most common genes and DNA. Clone size and V and J calls follow TCRdb, not the original study. The sample data list 250,000 to 300,000 distinct CDR3 sequences, and approximately 60% of these were observed just once. The ten largest clones add up to 1.3% of the sample.

The clonotype originates from a human donor with aplastic anemia. This chain joins TRBV10-3 to TRBJ1-5; tentative D gene TRBD1, with 5 bases matching. Specimen: sorted CD4+, CD8+, or CD8+CD57+ T cells (not recorded which) from PBMCs. CDR3 loop: CAINQGSNQPQHF. The nucleotides read TGTGCCATCAATCAGGGAAGCAATCAGCCCCAGCATTTT.